This T cell receptor beta chain was identified during a study of blood T cell dynamics during melanoma immunotherapy. DNA loading was fixed at approximately 0.35 ug for all bulk PBMC samples. The data were produced by immunoSEQ multiplex PCR, yet TCRdb's version contains in-frame clones alone and is incomplete. The table lists 8,500 to 11,000 clones, 85% to 90% of them singletons, with over 7.5% in the top ten. Described time point: pre-treatment baseline. This CDR3 region has 14 residues. Germline V lookup: CDR1 SGHDT, CDR2 YYEEEE. V was clipped by 4 bases and J by 5 bases; unmatched bases: 6. The chain couples TRBV5-6 to TRBJ2-7; 10 positions agree with TRBD1. This receptor was obtained from a human donor with melanoma. Material: blood, obtained from a patient treated with checkpoint blockade. The CDR3 is CASSQGQGFDEQYF. CDR3 nucleotides: TGTGCCAGCAGCCAGGGACAGGGGTTTGACGAGCAGTACTTC.